Below, 26 T cell receptor beta chains from the same sample are listed, as sequenced in a study of blood T cell repertoires in COVID-19 (dated by TCRdb to 2020 to 2022). The method behind the library was the immunoSEQ multiplex PCR assay. The clones in this table, taken by TCRdb from immuneACCESS, are in-frame only. Not every clone is retained; where verified, under half of the shortfall comes from an unresolved V gene, and the cause of the rest is unknown. Recorded for this sample are about 170,000 clones; about 83% of them occurred a single time. About 3.5% of the sample goes to the ten largest clones. The sample consisted of PBMCs or T cells enriched from blood (not recorded which). The receptor set was obtained from a woman between 45 and 60 years old in a cohort exposed to, infected with or recovered from COVID-19 (not recorded which).

The chain joins TRBV11-2 to TRBJ1-3; TRBD1 matches 7 bases. The length of the CDR3 is 16 residues. CDR1 is SGHAT and CDR2 is FQNNGV in the germline V gene. V gave up 4 bases and J gave up 2 bases; unmatched junction bases: 8. The DNA of the CDR3 is TGTGCCAGCAGCTATAACCCCGGGACAGCTGGAAACACCATATATTTT. Amino acids: CASSYNPGTAGNTIYF.

This sequence joins TRBV28 and TRBJ1-2; 8 bases align to TRBD1. The ends lost 2 bases at V and 12 bases at J; junction bases unmatched: 5. The CDR3 totals 12 residues. Germline CDR1 is MDHEN and CDR2 is SYDVKM. CDR3 DNA sequence: TGTGCCAGCAGTTTACCACAGGGGGAAGACACCTTC. Translated: CASSLPQGEDTF.

The CDR3 nucleotides read TGTGCCAGCAGTATTAGTTTATTCTATGGCTACACCTTC. Translation gives CASSISLFYGYTF. V is TRBV7-2 and J is TRBJ1-2; no clear D gene. Germline loops: CDR1 SGHTA, CDR2 FQGNSA. The CDR3 is made up of 13 amino acids. Trimming pared 6 bases from V and 4 bases from J, leaving 12 bases between.

The CDR3 here is CASRGSGVRNNEQFF. CDR3 sequence (DNA): TGTGCCAGCCGGGGATCGGGAGTAAGGAACAATGAGCAGTTCTTC. J is TRBJ2-1 and V is TRBV25-1; D might be TRBD2 (6 bases). The CDR3 has 15 residues. Between the trimmed V and J ends, which lost 8 bases and 5 bases, there was a span of 19 bases. Germline assignment: CDR1 MGHDK and CDR2 SYGVNS. Using reference TRBV25-1 and TRBJ2-1 for the parts outside the CDR3, the full variable domain is EADIYQTPRYLVIGTGKKITLECSQTMGHDKMYWYQQDPGMELHLIHYSYGVNSTEKGDLSSESTVSRIRTEHFPLTLESARPSHTSQYLCASRGSGVRNNEQFFGPGTRLTVL.

This clone was seen just once. The chain combines TRBV27 with TRBJ2-3; 12 positions agree with TRBD1. Germline values: CDR1 MNHEY, CDR2 SMNVEV (reference sequence). The CDR3 is 15 amino acids. V lost 2 bases and J lost 6; bases outside the gene matches: 3. This chain's CDR3 is CASSLAGQGADTQYF. In nucleotides, the CDR3 is TGTGCCAGCAGTTTAGCGGGACAGGGGGCTGATACGCAGTATTTT.

This rearrangement joins TRBV5-6 to TRBJ1-5; the D is unclear. Germline V gene lookup returns CDR1 SGHDT and CDR2 YYEEEE. CDR3 length equals 14 residues. Trimming removed 4 bases at V and 0 bases at J, with 8 bases between. Here the CDR3 reads CASSRGLSNQPQHF. CDR3 nucleotide sequence: TGTGCCAGCAGCCGAGGTCTTAGCAATCAGCCCCAGCATTTT.

The rearrangement joins TRBV25-1 to TRBJ1-1; 7 bases fit TRBD1. J gave up 1 base and V 5 bases, and 10 bases lay outside the gene matches. Looked up from germline, CDR1 is MGHDK and CDR2 is SYGVNS. The CDR3 covers 16 residues. The CDR3 spells CASSSQGGRGNTEAFF. The CDR3, as DNA: TGTGCCAGCAGTTCTCAGGGGGGTAGGGGGAACACTGAAGCTTTCTTT.

Concerning this clone itself: A junction end diverges from the germline sequence, so it may reflect a read error. The V and J genes are TRBV7-2 and TRBJ2-7; possibly TRBD1 for D (6 bases). This CDR3 spans 16 amino acids. The germline gives CDR1 SGHTA, CDR2 FQGNSA. CDR3 in DNA: TGTGCCAGCAGCTTAGGGGCAGGGGCACAGCAAGGGGGTATGGACTTC. It specifies CASSLGAGAQQGGMDF.

V and J are TRBV25-1 and TRBJ1-2; 7 bases line up with TRBD1. With V trimmed by 5 bases and J by 2 bases, 11 bases remained unmatched. The CDR3 spans 16 residues. The V gene's germline CDR1 is MGHDK and CDR2 SYGVNS. The CDR3 here is CASSLPNPTGNYGYTF. The CDR3 DNA sequence: TGTGCCAGCAGTCTCCCCAATCCGACAGGGAACTATGGCTACACCTTC.

V is TRBV18 and J is TRBJ1-4, with D unresolved. The CDR3 has 14 residues. Germline-derived CDR1 and CDR2 are KGHSH and LQKENI. Trimming pared 2 bases from V and 4 bases from J, leaving 8 bases between. The CDR3 nucleotides read TGTGCCAGCTCACCAGGACTGAATAATGAAAAACTGTTTTTT. Translated, it gives CASSPGLNNEKLFF.

CDR3 coding DNA: TGTGCCACCAGCAGAGAGGGGACAAGCAATCAGCCCCAGCATTTT. This encodes CATSREGTSNQPQHF. The chain links TRBV15 to TRBJ1-5, with D possibly matching TRBD1 (6 bases). The CDR3 runs to 15 residues. The germline V gene encodes CDR1 LNHNV and CDR2 YYDKDF (reference sequence). Trimming shortened V by 0 bases and J by 1 base, and 7 bases separated the two germline ends. Based on the CDR3 plus reference TRBV15 and TRBJ1-5, the full variable domain is DAMVIQNPRYQVTQFGKPVTLSCSQTLNHNVMYWYQQKSSQAPKLLFHYYDKDFNNEADTPDNFQSRRPNTSFCFLDIRSPGLGDTAMYLCATSREGTSNQPQHFGDGTRLSIL.

The gene calls are TRBV5-6 and TRBJ2-7, with 8 nucleotides matching TRBD1. The V and J ends lost 4 bases and 4 bases, in that order; junction bases with no gene match: 7. CDR3 length: 14 residues. Looked up from germline, CDR1 is SGHDT and CDR2 is YYEEEE. The DNA for the CDR3 is TGTGCCAGCAGCCTTAAGGGACAGGCTTACGAGCAGTACTTC. It codes for CASSLKGQAYEQYF.

This chain uses TRBV9 with TRBJ2-1; 9 nucleotides align to TRBD1. V dropped 4 bases and J dropped 8; count of bases not matched to a gene: 7. Germline V gene data show CDR1 as SGDLS and CDR2 as YYNGEE. This CDR3 comprises 14 residues. This chain's CDR3 is CASSPPGQGYEQFF. CDR3 DNA: TGTGCCAGCAGCCCGCCGGGACAGGGTTATGAGCAGTTCTTC.

This chain connects TRBV3-1 (or the pseudogene TRBV3-2) to TRBJ2-1; possibly TRBD2 for D (6 bases). CDR1 LGHDT and CDR2 YNNKEL come from the germline V gene (reference sequence). V lost 4 bases to trimming and J lost 4 bases, with 23 bases between them. CDR3 length: 18 amino acids. CDR3 in amino acids: CASSPLRITSGRYNEQFF. Here the CDR3 DNA reads TGTGCCAGCAGCCCACTCCGAATCACCTCAGGGAGGTACAATGAGCAGTTCTTC.

This sequence joins TRBV28 and TRBJ2-5; possible D gene TRBD1, 7 bases. Germline CDR1 MDHEN, CDR2 SYDVKM. The CDR3 sequence is 15 residues long. Between the trimmed V and J ends, which lost 5 bases and 4 bases, there was a span of 17 bases. Here the CDR3 reads CASSRGGGGGETQYF. CDR3 DNA: TGTGCCAGCAGTCGGGGCGGAGGGGGCGGAGAGACCCAGTACTTC.

The chain is built from TRBV9 and TRBJ1-5, with D unresolved. Trimming pared 0 bases from V and 0 bases from J, leaving 10 bases between. The CDR3 contains 16 residues. Germline V gene data show CDR1 as SGDLS and CDR2 as YYNGEE. The CDR3 coding sequence is TGTGCCAGCAGCGTAGATGGAGGGAATAGCAATCAGCCCCAGCATTTT. It yields the protein CASSVDGGNSNQPQHF.

The CDR3 protein is CASSDRATDTQYF. CDR3 nucleotides: TGTGCCAGCAGTGACAGGGCCACAGATACGCAGTATTTT. The chain combines TRBV9 with TRBJ2-3; 7 positions match TRBD1. CDR1 and CDR2 (germline): SGDLS, YYNGEE. This CDR3 spans 13 amino acids. V shed 5 bases and J 2 bases; nucleotides not matched to a gene: 2.

CDR3 nucleotide sequence: TGTGCCAGTAGTACAGGGGGCTCGGGTAATTCACCCCTCCACTTT. Protein sequence: CASSTGGSGNSPLHF. This chain links TRBV19 with TRBJ1-6; TRBD1 aligns across 8 bases. The CDR3 sequence is 15 residues long. V trimming: 4 bases; J trimming: 6 bases; junction bases outside the gene matches: 5. The germline V gene has CDR1 LNHDA and CDR2 SQIVND (reference sequence).

The CDR3 sequence: CSVAQGVGGELFF. The CDR3 DNA reads TGCAGCGTCGCACAGGGGGTAGGGGGGGAGCTGTTTTTT. This chain uses TRBV29-1 with TRBJ2-2, with TRBD1 matching 8 bases. Germline lookup yields CDR1 SQVTM and CDR2 ANQGSEA. The CDR3 runs 13 residues. V trimming: 6 bases; J trimming: 8 bases; junction bases outside the gene matches: 8.

This clone was counted a single time. This chain links TRBV2 with TRBJ2-7; 9 bases fit TRBD1. J was trimmed by 2 bases and V by 6 bases; bases with no gene match: 8. The CDR3 runs 15 residues. CDR1 is SNHLY and CDR2 is FYNNEI in the germline V gene. CDR3 loop: CASRPRTGDPYEQYF. The CDR3 coding sequence is TGTGCCAGCAGACCCAGGACAGGGGATCCCTACGAGCAGTACTTC.

This clone occurred once. The V call is TRBV7-6, the J call TRBJ2-2; 9 nucleotides match TRBD2. CDR1 and CDR2 from the germline V gene are SGHVS and FNYEAQ. This CDR3 has 16 amino acids. Trimming at V came to 5 bases and at J to 3 bases, leaving 7 bases not matched to a gene. Written as DNA, the CDR3 is TGTGCCAGCAGCCTATGGACTAGCGCAGACACCGGGGAGCTGTTTTTT. The encoded protein is CASSLWTSADTGELFF.

This chain links TRBV5-1 with TRBJ2-7; a weak D match, TRBD2 (6 bases). The germline V gene has CDR1 SGHRS and CDR2 YFSETQ. The CDR3 is 14 residues long. Trimming stripped 2 bases from V and 3 bases from J, with 12 bases between. CDR3 nucleotide sequence: TGCGCCAGCAGCTTCGGGGTGGGGGGCTACGAGCAGTACTTC. Protein sequence: CASSFGVGGYEQYF.

V gene TRBV27 combines with J gene TRBJ2-1; 8 bases fit TRBD1. The V segment lost 6 bases and the J segment 6 bases; nucleotides outside the gene matches: 13. The germline V gene encodes CDR1 MNHEY and CDR2 SMNVEV (reference sequence). The CDR3 loop spans 16 amino acids. DNA of the CDR3: TGTGCCAGCAGCCTGGGGTGGACAGGGATTGGCAATGAGCAGTTCTTC. Translated, it gives CASSLGWTGIGNEQFF.

This clone is a singleton in its sample. CDR3 sequence (DNA): TGTGCCAGCTCCCCGGTTCAGGCGACAACTTTCTTT. The encoded protein is CASSPVQATTFF. This chain joins TRBV12-3 or TRBV12-4 and TRBJ1-1; D gene uncertain. The length of the CDR3 is 12 residues. V lost 8 bases, J lost 12 bases, and 19 bases lay in between.

The chain has TRBV5-4 and TRBJ1-1, with a tentative D call TRBD1 (6 bases). The germline CDR1 and CDR2 sequences are SGHNT and YYREEE (reference sequence). Trimming took off 4 bases at V and 5 bases at J, with 9 bases between the two ends. This CDR3 is built from 12 residues. The CDR3 loop reads CASSPRGTEAFF. The DNA for the CDR3 is TGTGCCAGCAGCCCGAGGGGGACTGAAGCTTTCTTT.

The rearrangement joins TRBV7-8 to TRBJ2-1; D call uncertain. This CDR3 region has 15 residues. V was shortened by 1 base and J by 9 bases, with 16 bases between the two germline ends. Germline V gene data show CDR1 as SGHVS and CDR2 as FQNEAQ. The CDR3 is CASSLGSLLFGEQFF. The DNA for the CDR3 is TGTGCCAGCAGCTTAGGTAGCCTGCTTTTCGGTGAGCAGTTCTTC.